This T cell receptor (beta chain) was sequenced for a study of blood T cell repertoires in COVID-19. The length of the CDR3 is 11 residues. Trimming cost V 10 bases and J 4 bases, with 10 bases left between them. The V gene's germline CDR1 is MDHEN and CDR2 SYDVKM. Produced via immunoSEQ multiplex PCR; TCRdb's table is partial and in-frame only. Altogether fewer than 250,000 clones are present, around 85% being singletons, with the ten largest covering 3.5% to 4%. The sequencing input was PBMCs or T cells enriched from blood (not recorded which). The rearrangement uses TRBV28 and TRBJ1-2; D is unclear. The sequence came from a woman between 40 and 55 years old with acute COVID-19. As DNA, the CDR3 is TGTGCCACAACAGCGGCCTATGGCTACACCTTC. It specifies CATTAAYGYTF.